Following are 18 T cell receptor beta chains from one sample sequenced in a study of beta chain features in type 1 diabetes. The whole isolated RNA underwent reverse transcription, so sequencing captured expressed TCRB transcripts. Clones were read by immunoSEQ multiplex PCR, and TCRdb kept only the in-frame ones, dropping some. This table has approximately 730,000 clones, about an eighth appearing once. No antigen has been identified for these receptors. Study results and limitations: Patients with Type 1 diabetes showed moderately but significantly shorter TCRB CDR3s in all four CD4+ subsets.

Sequencing was carried out using naive CD4+ T cells from blood. These TCRs come from a man between 18 and 35 years old with type 1 diabetes.

J is TRBJ1-2 and V is TRBV6-5; no firm D call. V lost 5 bases and J 0 bases, leaving 10 bases between the germline ends. This CDR3 comprises 14 residues. Germline V gene lookup returns CDR1 MNHEY and CDR2 SVGAGI. Here the CDR3 DNA reads TGTGCCAGCAGTATATCACAGACTAACTATGGCTACACCTTC. Amino acids: CASSISQTNYGYTF.

V usage is TRBV14 and J usage is TRBJ1-3; D is uncertain. The CDR3 contains 14 residues. CDR1 is SGHDN, CDR2 FVKESK, per germline. V gave up 4 bases and J gave up 3 bases, with 10 bases separating them. The DNA for the CDR3 is TGTGCCAGCAGCCCAGGTGCCAATGGAAACACCATATATTTT. It specifies CASSPGANGNTIYF.

This sequence joins TRBV7-2 and TRBJ2-1; a weak D match, TRBD1 (6 bases). CDR1 is SGHTA and CDR2 is FQGNSA in the germline V gene. There are 14 residues in the CDR3. V dropped 5 bases and J dropped 5 bases, with 13 bases sitting between them. The CDR3 spells CASSRDTGNNEQFF. In nucleotides, the CDR3 is TGTGCCAGCAGCAGGGATACAGGGAACAATGAGCAGTTCTTC.

V and J are TRBV4-1 and TRBJ1-5; 8 bases map to TRBD1. Germline loops: CDR1 MGHRA, CDR2 YSYEKL. Trimming cost V 4 bases and J 2 bases; bases outside gene matches: 10. The CDR3 length is 17 residues. The CDR3 DNA sequence: TGCGCCAGCAGCCCGAACCGACAGGGGATCCGCAATCAGCCCCAGCATTTT. It is translated as CASSPNRQGIRNQPQHF.

A few counts support this clone. This chain joins TRBV27 and TRBJ2-7; 10 bases are a match to TRBD1. The CDR3 consists of 15 residues. Germline assignment: CDR1 MNHEY and CDR2 SMNVEV (reference sequence). Germline trimming cut 1 base from V and 4 bases from J; bases unmatched to any gene: 4. The CDR3 DNA is TGTGCCAGCAGTTTATTGACAGGGGGCGCGTACGAGCAGTACTTC. Translating it yields CASSLLTGGAYEQYF.

This chain uses TRBV11-2 with TRBJ2-3; no firm D call. Germline CDR1 SGHAT, CDR2 FQNNGV. V gave up 2 bases and J gave up 4 bases, with 4 bases separating them. The CDR3 contains 12 residues. The CDR3 loop is CASSLTPDTQYF. CDR3 coding DNA: TGTGCCAGCAGCTTAACCCCAGATACGCAGTATTTT.

The chain recombines TRBV4-1 with TRBJ1-2; weak D call: TRBD1 (6 bases). The germline CDR1 and CDR2 sequences are MGHRA and YSYEKL. Between the trimmed V and J ends, which lost 4 bases and 2 bases, there was a span of 14 bases. The CDR3 sequence is 15 residues long. The CDR3 spells CASSRDLDRNYGYTF. The CDR3 region has the DNA TGCGCCAGCAGCCGAGACCTAGACAGGAACTATGGCTACACCTTC.

There are a few counts of this clone. The chain joins TRBV5-4 to TRBJ2-7; D unclear. The germline V gene has CDR1 SGHNT and CDR2 YYREEE (reference sequence). This CDR3 region has 15 residues. Deletions cut 3 bases from V and 1 base from J, with 14 bases between. In DNA form, the CDR3 reads TGTGCCAGCAGCTCGTCAAGGACCCTTTCCTACGAGCAGTACTTC. This sequence encodes CASSSSRTLSYEQYF.

This clone was seen more than once but under ten times. CDR3 loop: CASSLPGAGGLGYTF. The DNA of the CDR3 is TGTGCCAGCAGTTTGCCCGGGGCAGGGGGCCTTGGCTACACCTTC. J is TRBJ1-2 and V is TRBV28; the match to TRBD1 covers 8 bases. Germline trimming cut 3 bases from V and 7 bases from J; bases unmatched to any gene: 10. Germline V gene sequence: CDR1 MDHEN, CDR2 SYDVKM. The CDR3 runs 15 residues.

V and J are TRBV6-5 and TRBJ2-1, with 12 bases that match TRBD2. This CDR3 contains 12 residues. Per germline, CDR1 MNHEY and CDR2 SVGAGI. With 6 bases clipped from V and 14 bases from J, the junction kept 5 bases outside the gene matches. This CDR3 is CASSGLAGTKFF. CDR3 nucleotides: TGTGCCAGCAGCGGACTAGCGGGGACGAAGTTCTTC.

This clone was seen a handful of times. V usage is TRBV6-5 and J usage is TRBJ2-7, with D unresolved. Germline CDR1 and CDR2: MNHEY and SVGAGI. There are 14 residues in the CDR3. Trimming took 2 bases from V and 4 from J, leaving 12 bases between them. The CDR3 loop is CASSYVYRDYEQYF. The CDR3 nucleotides are TGTGCCAGCAGTTACGTCTATAGGGATTACGAGCAGTACTTC.

This rearrangement joins TRBV27 to TRBJ1-5; possibly TRBD1 for D (5 bases). Germline V gene sequence: CDR1 MNHEY, CDR2 SMNVEV (reference sequence). Trimming shortened V by 4 bases and J by 2 bases, and 12 bases separated the two germline ends. CDR3 size: 15 residues. The CDR3: CASSSLRGGNQPQHF. CDR3 sequence (DNA): TGTGCCAGCAGTTCCCTCAGAGGGGGCAATCAGCCCCAGCATTTT.

A few counts support this clone. DNA of the CDR3: TGCAGCGTCAGGGTTAACTATGGCTACACCTTC. Its translation: CSVRVNYGYTF. This sequence joins TRBV29-1 and TRBJ1-2; possible D gene TRBD1, 5 bases. V dropped 6 bases and J dropped 1 base, with 6 bases sitting between them. Per germline, CDR1 SQVTM and CDR2 ANQGSEA. The CDR3 is 11 amino acids.

The gene calls are TRBV5-6 and TRBJ1-1; D gene uncertain. V was clipped by 0 bases and J by 1 base, with 4 bases between them. CDR1 is SGHDT, CDR2 YYEEEE, per germline. There are 13 residues in the CDR3. CDR3 nucleotide sequence: TGTGCCAGCAGCTTGGGCACGAACACTGAAGCTTTCTTT. Its protein product is CASSLGTNTEAFF.

This chain uses TRBV4-2 with TRBJ2-7; TRBD2 matches 8 bases. After removal of 0 bases from V and 3 bases from J, the junction contained 7 bases not matched to a gene. Germline-derived CDR1 and CDR2 are LGHNA and YNFKEQ. The CDR3 runs 16 residues. CDR3 in amino acids: CASSQEVRGALYEQYF. As DNA, the CDR3 is TGTGCCAGCAGCCAAGAGGTGCGGGGGGCGCTCTACGAGCAGTACTTC.

V is TRBV6-5 and J is TRBJ1-1, with 9 bases that match TRBD1. This CDR3 spans 14 amino acids. V gave up 5 bases and J gave up 7 bases; unmatched junction bases: 8. Looked up from germline, CDR1 is MNHEY and CDR2 is SVGAGI. CDR3 in DNA: TGTGCCAGCAGTACCGGACAGGGGATCGTTGAAGCTTTCTTT. Translation gives CASSTGQGIVEAFF.

This chain uses TRBV5-4 with TRBJ1-6; perhaps TRBD1 as D (6 bases). Deletions cut 3 bases from V and 7 bases from J, with 11 bases between. The CDR3 has 14 amino acids. Per germline, CDR1 SGHNT and CDR2 YYREEE (reference sequence). CDR3 in amino acids: CASSSQDRNSPLHF. The CDR3 coding sequence is TGTGCCAGCAGCTCACAGGACAGAAATTCACCCCTCCACTTT.

This clone was seen a handful of times. The chain has TRBV4-1 and TRBJ1-5, with D perhaps TRBD1 (5 bases). There are 15 residues in the CDR3. Germline V gene lookup returns CDR1 MGHRA and CDR2 YSYEKL. The V end was cut by 2 bases, the J end by 0 bases, with 8 bases between. The CDR3 sequence: CASSQTGISNQPQHF. As DNA, the CDR3 is TGCGCCAGCAGCCAAACAGGAATTAGCAATCAGCCCCAGCATTTT.